This paragraph reports one T cell receptor beta chain. Its specificity is unknown. This record belongs to a study of monozygotic twins with inflammatory bowel disease. General study findings and limits: In patient repertoires, differing immunosuppressive treatments may have added some variability. TCRbeta diversity (inverse Simpson) was lower in IBD patients than in healthy co-twins.

Template switching introduced UMIs that contain a 6-nucleotide sample barcode. TCRalpha and TCRbeta cDNA was put through two nested PCRs of approximately 17 and 9 cycles. TCRdb re-called the 5' RACE reads; every CDR3 protein appears as one record, without DNA. This table lists some 100,000 distinct CDR3 sequences. The sequence derives from a human donor with ulcerative colitis or Crohn's disease, or a healthy co-twin of an affected twin (not recorded which). The source material was blood.

CDR3 residues: CASSDLIDRGETEAFF. This sequence joins TRBV2 and TRBJ1-1; TCRdb reports TRBD1, a call that lacks DNA to check it against. CDR1 is SNHLY and CDR2 is FYNNEI in the germline V gene. The CDR3 has 16 amino acids.